Presented here are 26 T cell receptor beta chains from one specimen sequenced in a study of cytomegalovirus exposure and HLA in healthy donors. With 60 Vbeta and 13 Jbeta primers, the PCR was carried out. TCRdb's table, derived via immunoSEQ multiplex PCR, lists solely in-frame clones and lacks some. Of around 200,000 clones detected, roughly 80% appear once; the ten largest clones hold around 2.7%. The sample comprised PBMCs. These receptors were taken from a woman in her thirties or forties in good health and CMV-seronegative.

The chain links TRBV5-1 to TRBJ2-1; D is unclear. The CDR3 is made up of 11 amino acids. CDR1 is SGHRS, CDR2 YFSETQ, per germline. The V end lost 3 bases, the J end lost 9 bases, and 7 bases lay between the germline ends. The CDR3 is CASSSYFEQFF. The CDR3, as DNA: TGCGCCAGCAGCTCCTACTTTGAGCAGTTCTTC.

The chain carries TRBV29-1 and TRBJ1-1; the match to TRBD1 covers 10 bases. J lost 11 bases, V lost 6 bases, and 6 bases had no gene match. The CDR3 sequence is 11 residues long. CDR1 is SQVTM and CDR2 is ANQGSEA in the germline V gene. The CDR3 protein is CSVGTGADAFF. CDR3 nucleotides: TGCAGCGTCGGGACAGGGGCGGATGCTTTCTTT.

This clone was picked up one time. J is TRBJ1-1 and V is TRBV27, with no clear D. This CDR3 is 13 amino acids long. V was trimmed by 2 bases and J by 6 bases, leaving 10 bases between them. Germline V gene sequence: CDR1 MNHEY, CDR2 SMNVEV (reference sequence). CDR3 region: CASSLRERAEAFF. The CDR3 region has the DNA TGTGCCAGCAGTTTACGGGAAAGGGCTGAAGCTTTCTTT.

The chain has TRBV4-1 and TRBJ1-3; no clear D. V shed 0 bases and J shed 8 bases, with 20 bases lying between them. The germline V gene has CDR1 MGHRA and CDR2 YSYEKL. The CDR3 covers 17 residues. DNA for the CDR3: TGCGCCAGCAGCCAAGATGGAGGAGGGCTTAGCCGGGACACCATATATTTT. Translating gives CASSQDGGGLSRDTIYF.

This chain uses TRBV27 with TRBJ2-7; 8 nucleotides match TRBD1. Germline V gene data show CDR1 as MNHEY and CDR2 as SMNVEV (reference sequence). With V trimmed by 9 bases and J by 2 bases, 6 bases remained unmatched. The CDR3 contains 13 residues. The CDR3 reads CASMGQAAYEQYF. The CDR3, as DNA: TGTGCCAGTATGGGACAGGCTGCCTACGAGCAGTACTTC.

The J gene is TRBJ2-7, the V gene TRBV7-2; TRBD2 might be the D (7 bases). Looked up from germline, CDR1 is SGHTA and CDR2 is FQGNSA. The V and J ends lost 1 base and 6 bases respectively, with 16 bases between them. The CDR3 covers 15 residues. CDR3 residues: CASSLEGGGGAEQYF. The CDR3 DNA reads TGTGCCAGCAGCTTAGAGGGGGGGGGTGGCGCCGAGCAGTACTTC.

This clone was counted a single time. The rearrangement links TRBV6-1 to TRBJ1-2, with 9 nucleotides matching TRBD1. Germline assignment: CDR1 MNHNS and CDR2 SASEGT. The CDR3 loop spans 15 amino acids. V lost 4 bases and J lost 5; bases outside the gene matches: 8. CDR3 in DNA: TGTGCCAGCAGTGGAAGGGGACAGGGTTTGTATGGCTACACCTTC. Its protein product is CASSGRGQGLYGYTF.

The chain combines TRBV7-2 with TRBJ2-7; D is perhaps TRBD2 (5 bases). Germline CDR1 is SGHTA and CDR2 is FQGNSA. V was shortened by 5 bases and J by 4 bases, with 12 bases between the two germline ends. This CDR3 has 13 residues. As DNA, the CDR3 is TGTGCCAGCAGCCCGAGACCGGGGTACGAGCAGTACTTC. Translating gives CASSPRPGYEQYF.

This rearrangement joins TRBV6-5 to TRBJ1-1; possible D gene TRBD1, 6 bases. Trimming took 3 bases from V and 0 from J, leaving 11 bases between them. CDR3 length equals 15 residues. From germline, CDR1 is MNHEY and CDR2 SVGAGI. The CDR3 sequence: CASSYSRDMNTEAFF. The CDR3 coding sequence is TGTGCCAGCAGTTATAGCCGGGACATGAACACTGAAGCTTTCTTT.

This clone has just a few counts. J is TRBJ1-1 and V is TRBV2; D gene uncertain. Germline V gene lookup returns CDR1 SNHLY and CDR2 FYNNEI. This CDR3 is built from 12 residues. Trimming took off 1 base at V and 8 bases at J, with 8 bases between the two ends. CDR3 sequence reads: CASSEVWEEAFF. The DNA for the CDR3 is TGTGCCAGCAGTGAAGTGTGGGAGGAAGCTTTCTTT.

The chain employs TRBV5-6 and TRBJ2-3; D might be TRBD1 (6 bases). Between the trimmed V and J ends, which lost 5 bases and 1 base, there was a span of 17 bases. The CDR3 spans 16 residues. Germline-derived CDR1 and CDR2 are SGHDT and YYEEEE. The CDR3 DNA sequence: TGTGCCAGCAGTTCCTGGGACATCCGGGGCACAGATACGCAGTATTTT. It is translated as CASSSWDIRGTDTQYF. Using reference TRBV5-6 and TRBJ2-3 for the parts outside the CDR3, the full variable domain is DAGVTQSPTHLIKTRGQQVTLRCSPKSGHDTVSWYQQALGQGPQFIFQYYEEEERQRGNFPDRFSGHQFPNYSSELNVNALLLGDSALYLCASSSWDIRGTDTQYFGPGTRLTVL.

Note on this clone: Likely a read error: the CDR3 ends without its conserved phenylalanine or tryptophan. The rearrangement joins TRBV30 to TRBJ2-3; D is ambiguous. The CDR3 loop spans 12 amino acids. Germline V CDR1 and CDR2: GTSNPN, SVGIG (reference sequence). V lost 1 base and J 1 base, leaving 3 bases between the germline ends. The CDR3 protein is CAWSDRTDTQYL. CDR3 in DNA: TGTGCCTGGAGTGATCGCACAGATACGCAGTATCTT.

This rearrangement joins TRBV27 to TRBJ1-2, with 7 bases identical to TRBD1. This CDR3 has 15 residues. V lost 0 bases to trimming and J lost 4 bases; unmatched junction nucleotides: 5. In germline, CDR1 is MNHEY, CDR2 SMNVEV (reference sequence). CDR3 sequence reads: CASSLSGAGGYGYTF. The CDR3 nucleotides are TGTGCCAGCAGTTTATCGGGGGCAGGGGGCTATGGCTACACCTTC.

This chain connects TRBV28 to TRBJ2-7; 11 positions match TRBD2. CDR1 and CDR2 from the germline V gene are MDHEN and SYDVKM. This CDR3 has 14 residues. Trimming cost V 3 bases and J 3 bases; bases outside gene matches: 1. CDR3 residues: CASSFGTSGYEQYF. The CDR3 DNA reads TGTGCCAGCAGTTTTGGGACTAGCGGCTACGAGCAGTACTTC.

This chain links TRBV23-1 with TRBJ2-2; D call uncertain. Being an ORF, TRBV23-1 has a function that is uncertain. The CDR3 has 15 residues. V was shortened by 2 bases and J by 1 base, with 8 bases between the two germline ends. CDR3 sequence reads: CASSQASGNTGELFF. The CDR3 coding sequence is TGCGCCAGCAGTCAAGCGTCAGGGAACACCGGGGAGCTGTTTTTT.

The chain joins TRBV2 to TRBJ1-1; D might be TRBD1 (6 bases). The V gene lost 10 bases and the J gene lost 6 bases, with 15 bases spanning the gap. The CDR3 extends over 12 amino acids. The germline CDR1 and CDR2 sequences are SNHLY and FYNNEI. CDR3 coding DNA: TGTGCCACCGTGGACAGAAGCGCTGAAGCTTTCTTT. It is translated as CATVDRSAEAFF. The variable domain in full, completed from reference TRBV2 and TRBJ1-1, reads EPEVTQTPSHQVTQMGQEVILRCVPISNHLYFYWYRQILGQKVEFLVSFYNNEISEKSEIFDDQFSVERPDGSNFTLKIRSTKLEDSAMYFCATVDRSAEAFFGQGTRLTVV.

The chain recombines TRBV9 with TRBJ2-7; D is uncertain. The germline V gene has CDR1 SGDLS and CDR2 YYNGEE. The CDR3 extends over 13 amino acids. V lost 1 base and J lost 2, with 7 bases in between. CDR3 region: CASSVIPTYEQYF. The DNA for the CDR3 is TGTGCCAGCAGCGTAATCCCTACCTACGAGCAGTACTTC.

This chain joins TRBV29-1 and TRBJ2-7; 9 nucleotides line up with TRBD2. The V gene's germline CDR1 is SQVTM and CDR2 ANQGSEA. This CDR3 has 13 amino acids. Trimming cost V 1 base and J 6 bases; bases outside gene matches: 4. CDR3 region: CSVEGLAGREQYF. The CDR3 DNA follows: TGCAGCGTTGAAGGCCTAGCGGGACGCGAGCAGTACTTC.

CDR3 sequence: CASSFEGLSNEKLFF. In nucleotides, the CDR3 is TGTGCCAGCAGCTTCGAGGGCCTGTCTAATGAAAAACTGTTTTTT. V is TRBV7-2 and J is TRBJ1-4; D not certain. The germline V and J ends were trimmed by 3 bases and 3 bases, with 11 bases remaining between them. The V gene's germline CDR1 is SGHTA and CDR2 FQGNSA. The CDR3 sequence is 15 residues long.

The chain uses TRBV5-4 and TRBJ2-7, with 7 bases aligning to TRBD2. Losses at the gene ends were 5 bases for V and 6 bases for J; bases not matched to a gene: 11. The CDR3 consists of 14 residues. The germline CDR1 and CDR2 sequences are SGHNT and YYREEE (reference sequence). CDR3 sequence reads: CASRPWTRGSEQYF. The CDR3 nucleotides read TGTGCCAGCAGGCCGTGGACCCGCGGGAGCGAGCAGTACTTC.

The genes are TRBV18 and TRBJ2-5; D not certain. From germline, CDR1 is KGHSH and CDR2 LQKENI. V was shortened by 4 bases and J by 2 bases, with 8 bases between the two germline ends. This CDR3 contains 13 residues. The CDR3 spells CASSQNGQETQYF. The CDR3 DNA follows: TGTGCCAGCTCACAGAACGGGCAAGAGACCCAGTACTTC.

V gene TRBV11-2 combines with J gene TRBJ2-3; 7 bases match TRBD1. The CDR3 totals 14 residues. Germline-derived CDR1 and CDR2 are SGHAT and FQNNGV. V lost 5 bases and J lost 6; bases outside the gene matches: 8. CDR3 in DNA: TGTGCCAGCAGCCCGAGGACAGGCAAGGATACGCAGTATTTT. Protein sequence: CASSPRTGKDTQYF.

For the CDR3, the DNA is TGTGCCAGCAGGGGGACAGGGCGCAATCAGCCCCAGCATTTT. This sequence encodes CASRGTGRNQPQHF. The rearrangement joins TRBV28 to TRBJ1-5, with 9 bases fitting TRBD1. V lost 6 bases, J lost 2 bases, and 2 bases stayed unmatched. The germline CDR1 and CDR2 sequences are MDHEN and SYDVKM. This CDR3 region has 14 residues. Filled out from reference TRBV28 and TRBJ1-5, the complete variable domain reads DVKVTQSSRYLVKRTGEKVFLECVQDMDHENMFWYRQDPGLGLRLIYFSYDVKMKEKGDIPEGYSVSREKKERFSLILESASTNQTSMYLCASRGTGRNQPQHFGDGTRLSIL.

This clone was picked up one time. The rearrangement joins TRBV30 to TRBJ2-2, with 7 bases matching TRBD1. This CDR3 spans 15 amino acids. CDR1 GTSNPN and CDR2 SVGIG come from the germline V gene (reference sequence). V was pared by 5 bases and J by 7 bases, with 13 bases of the junction left unmatched. The CDR3 DNA is TGTGCCTGGGGGGGATCGACAGGGATGGTCGGGGAGCTGTTTTTT. Residues: CAWGGSTGMVGELFF.

V is TRBV29-1 and J is TRBJ1-2; D is unclear. The germline CDR1 and CDR2 sequences are SQVTM and ANQGSEA. Trimming took off 5 bases at V and 5 bases at J, with 15 bases between the two ends. CDR3 length: 13 residues. This CDR3 is CSVRTEGPYGYTF. The CDR3 DNA is TGCAGCGTTCGGACGGAGGGTCCTTATGGCTACACCTTC.

This chain connects TRBV4-1 to TRBJ1-5, with a possible D match to TRBD1 (5 bases). Germline V gene data show CDR1 as MGHRA and CDR2 as YSYEKL. With 8 bases removed from V and 1 base from J, the gap between germline ends came to 15 bases. The CDR3 contains 15 residues. DNA for the CDR3: TGCGCCAGCGGGCAGGGCAGGTTGAGCAATCAGCCCCAGCATTTT. Encoded protein: CASGQGRLSNQPQHF.